Below are 4 T cell receptor beta chains sequenced from a single sample in a study of CD8+CD57+ T cells in acquired aplastic anemia (dated by TCRdb to the late 2010s). For sequencing, an Illumina HiSeq 2000 was employed. TCR beta VDJ combination and CDR3 sequence profiling used genomic DNA as the template. TCRdb reran the public reads through fastp at Q25 and MiXCR, keeping productive beta chains. Each record represents a unique CDR3 protein, reported with the most common genes and DNA among its rows. Across this sample there are about 220,000 distinct CDR3 sequences, with about a third seen only once. The ten largest clones add up to 1.1% of the sample. Material: sorted CD4+, CD8+, or CD8+CD57+ T cells (not recorded which) from PBMCs. The receptors were gathered from a human donor in good health, serving as a control.

The chain employs TRBV6-4 and TRBJ2-1; 10 nucleotides agree with TRBD2. Unmatched junction bases numbered 4, after V lost 4 bases and J lost 7 bases. Germline V gives CDR1 MRHNA, CDR2 SNTAGT. This CDR3 region has 14 residues. DNA for the CDR3: TGTGCCAGCAGTGCAGCGGGGGGGCCGAATGAGCAGTTCTTC. It is translated as CASSAAGGPNEQFF.

This clonotype has a count of ten or more. The chain couples TRBV10-1 to TRBJ2-1; D is ambiguous. V lost 6 bases and J 1 base, leaving 10 bases between the germline ends. This CDR3 is built from 14 residues. CDR1 is WNHNN, CDR2 SYGVQD, per germline (reference sequence). Here the CDR3 DNA reads TGCGCCAGCAGCCCGTCTGAATCCTACAATGAGCAGTTCTTC. Its protein product is CASSPSESYNEQFF.

J is TRBJ2-7 and V is TRBV20-1, with D possibly called TRBD1 or TRBD2 (6 bases each). The V gene lost 6 bases and the J gene lost 5 bases, with 17 bases spanning the gap. CDR1 is DFQATT, CDR2 SNEGSKA, per germline (reference sequence). The CDR3 has 13 amino acids. The CDR3 sequence is CSAGEGGMNEQYF. Written as DNA, the CDR3 is TGCAGTGCAGGCGAGGGGGGCATGAACGAGCAGTACTTC.

The V gene is TRBV11-2, the J gene TRBJ2-2; D perhaps matches TRBD1 (5 bases). Trimming cost V 5 bases and J 6 bases, with 25 bases left between them. CDR3 length equals 18 residues. CDR1 and CDR2 from the germline V gene are SGHAT and FQNNGV. CDR3 loop: CASSPRGLESSWAGELFF. The CDR3 DNA follows: TGTGCCAGCAGCCCTAGGGGATTGGAAAGTTCCTGGGCCGGGGAGCTGTTTTTT.